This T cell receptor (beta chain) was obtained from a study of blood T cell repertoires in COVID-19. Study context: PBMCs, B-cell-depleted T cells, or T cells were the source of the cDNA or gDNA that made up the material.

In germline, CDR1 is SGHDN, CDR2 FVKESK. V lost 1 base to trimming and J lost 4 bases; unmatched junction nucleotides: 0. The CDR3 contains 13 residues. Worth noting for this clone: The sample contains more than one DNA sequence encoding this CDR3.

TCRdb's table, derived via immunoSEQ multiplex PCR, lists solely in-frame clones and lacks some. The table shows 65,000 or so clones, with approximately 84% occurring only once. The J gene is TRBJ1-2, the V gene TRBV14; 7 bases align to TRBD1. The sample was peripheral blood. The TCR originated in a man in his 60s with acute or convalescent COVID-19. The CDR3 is CASSQGTGYGYTF. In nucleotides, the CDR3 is TGTGCCAGCAGCCAAGGGACAGGCTATGGCTACACCTTC. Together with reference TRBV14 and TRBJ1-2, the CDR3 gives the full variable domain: EAGVTQFPSHSVIEKGQTVTLRCDPISGHDNLYWYRRVMGKEIKFLLHFVKESKQDESGMPNNRFLAERTGGTYSTLKVQPAELEDSGVYFCASSQGTGYGYTFGSGTRLTVV.